The 21 T cell receptor beta chains below all came from one sample that was sequenced in a study of technical replicates of blood from a handful of donors. Sequenced by immunoSEQ multiplex PCR; TCRdb stores in-frame clones only, minus some. Among 85,000 to 95,000 clones listed, about 96% were seen once. Sequencing used T cells isolated from PBMCs. The receptors originated from a human donor in good health.

This chain joins TRBV7-9 and TRBJ1-2, with 8 bases aligning to TRBD1. The V and J ends lost 5 bases and 3 bases, in that order; junction bases with no gene match: 2. Germline-derived CDR1 and CDR2 are SEHNR and FQNEAQ (reference sequence). The CDR3 length is 13 residues. CDR3 nucleotide sequence: TGTGCCAGCAGCCCGACAGGGGACTATGGCTACACCTTC. This codes for CASSPTGDYGYTF.

This clone was observed once. The chain joins TRBV19 to TRBJ1-4, with D perhaps matching TRBD1 (5 bases). Germline lookup yields CDR1 LNHDA and CDR2 SQIVND (reference sequence). The CDR3 is made up of 15 amino acids. Trimming took off 6 bases at V and 6 bases at J, with 17 bases between the two ends. CDR3 amino acids: CASSQPPIGDEKLFF. The CDR3 DNA reads TGTGCCAGTAGCCAACCGCCCATAGGGGATGAAAAACTGTTTTTT.

This chain joins TRBV9 and TRBJ2-1; TRBD1 is a possible D gene (6 bases). The CDR3 is 16 amino acids. The ends were cut back, 3 bases at V and 3 bases at J, with 16 bases in the middle. Germline CDR1 and CDR2: SGDLS and YYNGEE. CDR3 protein: CASSGDRDTFYNEQFF. In nucleotides, the CDR3 is TGTGCCAGCAGCGGAGACCGGGACACCTTCTACAATGAGCAGTTCTTC.

This clone is a singleton in its sample. This chain links TRBV5-4 with TRBJ2-1; 11 bases match TRBD1. The CDR3 is 14 amino acids. Unmatched junction bases numbered 4, after V lost 5 bases and J lost 6 bases. Germline lookup yields CDR1 SGHNT and CDR2 YYREEE (reference sequence). The CDR3 bases are TGTGCCAGCAGGGCGGACAGGGGGCGCAATGAGCAGTTCTTC. Protein: CASRADRGRNEQFF.

CDR3 loop: CASRWTGANTGELFF. The DNA of the CDR3 is TGCGCCAGCAGATGGACAGGGGCGAACACCGGGGAGCTGTTTTTT. The chain links TRBV5-1 to TRBJ2-2; 9 nucleotides line up with TRBD1. The CDR3 runs to 15 residues. Germline V gene lookup returns CDR1 SGHRS and CDR2 YFSETQ. V trimming: 5 bases; J trimming: 0 bases; junction bases outside the gene matches: 2.

The gene calls are TRBV7-2 and TRBJ1-1; D may be TRBD1 (6 bases). Germline lookup yields CDR1 SGHTA and CDR2 FQGNSA. The CDR3 is made up of 15 amino acids. V was shortened by 2 bases and J by 3 bases, with 13 bases between the two germline ends. In DNA form, the CDR3 reads TGTGCCAGCAGCTTAAACAGGGACGGACACACTGAAGCTTTCTTT. Protein: CASSLNRDGHTEAFF.

This clone was found once. The rearrangement uses TRBV9 and TRBJ1-3; no definite D call. In germline, CDR1 is SGDLS, CDR2 YYNGEE. The CDR3 is made up of 20 amino acids. V lost 0 bases, J lost 0 bases, and 22 bases lay in between. CDR3 coding DNA: TGTGCCAGCAGCGTAGGGATTTGGGCGGGTGACCTCAACTCTGGAAACACCATATATTTT. It yields the protein CASSVGIWAGDLNSGNTIYF.

The CDR3: CAISDLRDRGDEQFF. The CDR3 nucleotides are TGTGCCATCAGTGATCTCCGGGACAGGGGCGATGAGCAGTTCTTC. This rearrangement joins TRBV10-3 to TRBJ2-1; 10 positions agree with TRBD1. Looked up from germline, CDR1 is ENHRY and CDR2 is SYGVKD. The CDR3 is 15 residues long. Losses at the gene ends were 3 bases for V and 8 bases for J; bases not matched to a gene: 7.

The chain combines TRBV5-1 with TRBJ2-2; 11 bases map to TRBD2. The CDR3 runs to 17 residues. J gave up 0 bases and V 4 bases, and 5 bases lay outside the gene matches. Germline V gene sequence: CDR1 SGHRS, CDR2 YFSETQ. The DNA of the CDR3 is TGCGCCAGCAGCAAACAACTAGCGGGGGCGAACACCGGGGAGCTGTTTTTT. Translation gives CASSKQLAGANTGELFF.

The V and J genes are TRBV19 and TRBJ2-7; 14 bases agree with TRBD2. Unmatched junction bases numbered 2, after V lost 5 bases and J lost 2 bases. The germline V gene encodes CDR1 LNHDA and CDR2 SQIVND (reference sequence). CDR3 length: 15 residues. CDR3: CASSPGLAGAYEQYF. The CDR3 DNA sequence: TGTGCCAGTAGTCCGGGACTAGCGGGGGCCTACGAGCAGTACTTC.

This chain joins TRBV4-3 and TRBJ2-5; possible D gene TRBD1, 6 bases. The germline V gene has CDR1 LGHNA and CDR2 YSLEER. V was shortened by 3 bases and J by 5 bases, with 16 bases between the two germline ends. There are 15 residues in the CDR3. CDR3 DNA sequence: TGCGCCAGCAGCCACACAGGGTTAGGAGACGAGACCCAGTACTTC. Translating gives CASSHTGLGDETQYF.

The genes are TRBV14 and TRBJ1-5; maybe TRBD1 (5 bases). The V and J ends lost 1 base and 7 bases respectively, with 8 bases between them. Germline-derived CDR1 and CDR2 are SGHDN and FVKESK. This CDR3 is built from 13 residues. The CDR3 region is CASSQGAGQPQHF. The DNA for the CDR3 is TGTGCCAGCAGCCAAGGAGCAGGGCAGCCCCAGCATTTT.

The CDR3 DNA sequence: TGTGCCAGCAGTGAAGTCCCCGAGGATGAGCAGTTCTTC. It codes for CASSEVPEDEQFF. The genes are TRBV6-1 and TRBJ2-1, with D uncertain. V shed 1 base and J shed 8 bases, with 9 bases lying between them. Germline loops: CDR1 MNHNS, CDR2 SASEGT. The CDR3 has 13 residues.

V gene TRBV19 combines with J gene TRBJ1-3; D might be TRBD1 (6 bases). The CDR3 sequence is 18 residues long. Germline lookup yields CDR1 LNHDA and CDR2 SQIVND (reference sequence). V lost 7 bases, J lost 2 bases, and 24 bases lay in between. This chain's CDR3 is CASIPTGSGISAGNTIYF. In DNA form, the CDR3 reads TGTGCCAGTATCCCAACAGGGAGCGGAATAAGTGCTGGAAACACCATATATTTT.

The gene calls are TRBV21-1 and TRBJ2-4; the DNA was not compared with TRBD2, the D call given in the table. TRBV21-1 is recorded as a pseudogene. CDR3 length equals 17 residues. The DNA for the CDR3 is TGTGCCAGCAGCAAAGTAAGTCGGGCAGGACTAAAAAACATTCAGTACTTC. Translating it yields CASSKVSRAGLKNIQYF.

The chain carries TRBV19 and TRBJ1-5; D is unresolved. The germline V gene has CDR1 LNHDA and CDR2 SQIVND (reference sequence). The V and J ends lost 3 bases and 0 bases respectively, with 6 bases between them. This CDR3 has 14 residues. The CDR3 DNA reads TGTGCCAGTAGTATGGAGTATAGCAATCAGCCCCAGCATTTT. Residues: CASSMEYSNQPQHF.

DNA for the CDR3: TGTGCCAGTAGTATGCGCCCCGGTGTTCGGGAGGTAAAGACCCAGTACTTC. The encoded protein is CASSMRPGVREVKTQYF. This chain connects TRBV19 to TRBJ2-5; 7 bases line up with TRBD2. This CDR3 comprises 17 residues. V shed 3 bases, J shed 6 bases, and the junction held 16 bases outside the gene matches. The germline V gene has CDR1 LNHDA and CDR2 SQIVND (reference sequence).

This CDR3 is CSVEEGTFYEQYF. CDR3 DNA sequence: TGCAGCGTTGAAGAGGGGACATTCTACGAGCAGTACTTC. The V call is TRBV29-1, the J call TRBJ2-7, with a tentative D call TRBD1 (6 bases). V dropped 0 bases and J dropped 3 bases, with 9 bases sitting between them. Germline V gene sequence: CDR1 SQVTM, CDR2 ANQGSEA. The CDR3 is 13 residues long.

J is TRBJ2-1 and V is TRBV9, with 11 bases matching TRBD2. The germline V gene encodes CDR1 SGDLS and CDR2 YYNGEE. With 2 bases clipped from V and 6 bases from J, the junction kept 7 bases outside the gene matches. The CDR3 extends over 16 amino acids. CDR3 amino acids: CASSVDTSGSGNEQFF. CDR3 DNA sequence: TGTGCCAGCAGCGTGGATACTAGCGGGAGTGGCAATGAGCAGTTCTTC.

This chain links TRBV4-3 with TRBJ2-2, with D possibly being TRBD2 (5 bases). Germline CDR1 and CDR2: LGHNA and YSLEER. The CDR3 consists of 12 residues. V lost 1 base and J 8 bases, leaving 5 bases between the germline ends. CDR3: CASSQGEGELFF. CDR3 DNA sequence: TGCGCCAGCAGCCAAGGGGAGGGGGAGCTGTTTTTT.

The chain links TRBV14 to TRBJ1-5; D possibly corresponds to TRBD1 (6 bases). Trimming left V 4 bases short and J 5 bases short, with 9 bases between. This CDR3 has 13 residues. CDR1 and CDR2 (germline): SGHDN, FVKESK. CDR3 nucleotide sequence: TGTGCCAGCAGCCCAGGGGAAGATCAGCCCCAGCATTTT. Translation: CASSPGEDQPQHF.